This TCR beta chain was profiled in a study of cytomegalovirus exposure and HLA in healthy donors. Study background: Findings of an earlier analysis included about 100 million unique TCR beta sequences from about 180 million T cells.

This PCR relied on a set of 60 Vbeta primers and 13 Jbeta primers. The method was immunoSEQ multiplex PCR; TCRdb's version includes in-frame clones alone and lacks a portion of them. The sample records 60,000 to 75,000 clones, around three quarters being singletons. This clone showed up just once. V was trimmed by 2 bases and J by 2 bases, leaving 12 bases between them. The CDR3 consists of 15 residues. Sequencing input: PBMCs. The chain recombines TRBV23-1 with TRBJ1-1; D is ambiguous. TRBV23-1 is noted as an ORF with a role that remains uncertain. The clonotype was recovered from a man aged 18 to 35 in good health and CMV-seropositive. CDR3 DNA: TGCGCCAGCAGTCAAACCGATGCGCAAAACACTGAAGCTTTCTTT. It translates to CASSQTDAQNTEAFF.